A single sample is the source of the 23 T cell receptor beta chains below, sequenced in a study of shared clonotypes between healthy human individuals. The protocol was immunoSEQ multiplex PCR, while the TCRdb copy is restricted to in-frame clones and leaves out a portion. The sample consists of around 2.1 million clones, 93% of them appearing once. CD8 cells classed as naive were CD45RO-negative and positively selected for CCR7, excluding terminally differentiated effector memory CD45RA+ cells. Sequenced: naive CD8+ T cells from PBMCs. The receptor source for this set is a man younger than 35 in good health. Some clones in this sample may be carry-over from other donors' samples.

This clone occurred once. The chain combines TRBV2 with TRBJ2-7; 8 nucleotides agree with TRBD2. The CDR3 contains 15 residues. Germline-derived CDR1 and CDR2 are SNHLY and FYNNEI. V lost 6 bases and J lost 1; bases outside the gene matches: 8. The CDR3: CASRVGLAGSYEQYF. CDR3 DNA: TGTGCCAGCAGGGTTGGGCTAGCGGGTTCCTACGAGCAGTACTTC. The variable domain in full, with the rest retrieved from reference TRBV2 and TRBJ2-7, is EPEVTQTPSHQVTQMGQEVILRCVPISNHLYFYWYRQILGQKVEFLVSFYNNEISEKSEIFDDQFSVERPDGSNFTLKIRSTKLEDSAMYFCASRVGLAGSYEQYFGPGTRLTVT.

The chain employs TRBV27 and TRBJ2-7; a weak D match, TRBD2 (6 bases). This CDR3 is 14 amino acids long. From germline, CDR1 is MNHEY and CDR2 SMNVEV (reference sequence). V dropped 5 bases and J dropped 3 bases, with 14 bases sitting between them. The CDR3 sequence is CASSGSWGVYEQYF. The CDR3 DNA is TGTGCCAGCAGTGGTAGCTGGGGGGTCTACGAGCAGTACTTC.

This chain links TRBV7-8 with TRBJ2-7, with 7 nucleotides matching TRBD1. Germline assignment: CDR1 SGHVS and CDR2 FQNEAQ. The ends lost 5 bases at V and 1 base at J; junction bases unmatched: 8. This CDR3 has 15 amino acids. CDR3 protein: CASSIPYRGSYEQYF. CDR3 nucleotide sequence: TGTGCCAGCAGCATACCATACAGGGGTTCCTACGAGCAGTACTTC. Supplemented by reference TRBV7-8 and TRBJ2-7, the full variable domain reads GAGVSQSPRYKVAKRGQDVALRCDPISGHVSLFWYQQALGQGPEFLTYFQNEAQLDKSGLPSDRFFAERPEGSVSTLKIQRTQQEDSAVYLCASSIPYRGSYEQYFGPGTRLTVT.

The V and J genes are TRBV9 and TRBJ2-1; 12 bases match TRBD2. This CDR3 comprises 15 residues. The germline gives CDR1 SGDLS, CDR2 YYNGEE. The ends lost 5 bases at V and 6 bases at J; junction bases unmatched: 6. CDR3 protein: CASSVTSGSRNEQFF. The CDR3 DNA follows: TGTGCCAGCAGTGTGACTAGCGGGAGTCGCAATGAGCAGTTCTTC.

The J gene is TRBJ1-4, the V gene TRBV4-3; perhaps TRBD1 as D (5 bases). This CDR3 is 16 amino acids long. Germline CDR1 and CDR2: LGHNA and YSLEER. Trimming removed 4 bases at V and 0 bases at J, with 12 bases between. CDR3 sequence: CASSRIWGPTNEKLFF. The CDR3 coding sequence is TGCGCCAGCAGCCGAATTTGGGGACCAACTAATGAAAAACTGTTTTTT.

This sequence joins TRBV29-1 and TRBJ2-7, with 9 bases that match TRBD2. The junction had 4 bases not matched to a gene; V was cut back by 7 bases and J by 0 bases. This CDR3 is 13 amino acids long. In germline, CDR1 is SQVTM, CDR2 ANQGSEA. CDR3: CSGTSANSYEQYF. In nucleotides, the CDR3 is TGCAGCGGGACTAGCGCCAACTCCTACGAGCAGTACTTC.

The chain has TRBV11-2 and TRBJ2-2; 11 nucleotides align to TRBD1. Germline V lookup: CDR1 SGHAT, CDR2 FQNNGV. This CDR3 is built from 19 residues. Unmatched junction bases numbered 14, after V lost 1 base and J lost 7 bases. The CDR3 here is CASSLGFRRTGGESGELFF. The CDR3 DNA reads TGTGCCAGCAGCTTAGGCTTCAGGAGGACAGGGGGCGAGAGCGGGGAGCTGTTTTTT.

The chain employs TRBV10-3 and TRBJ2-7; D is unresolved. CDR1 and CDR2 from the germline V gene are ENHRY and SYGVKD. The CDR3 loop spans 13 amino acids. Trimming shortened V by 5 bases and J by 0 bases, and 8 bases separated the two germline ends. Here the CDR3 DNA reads TGTGCCATCAGTACCGGGCCCTCCTACGAGCAGTACTTC. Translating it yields CAISTGPSYEQYF.

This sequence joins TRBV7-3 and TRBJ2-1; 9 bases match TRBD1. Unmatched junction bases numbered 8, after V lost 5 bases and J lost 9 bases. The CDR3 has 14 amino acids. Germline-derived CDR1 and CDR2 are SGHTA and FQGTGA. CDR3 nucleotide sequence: TGTGCCAGCAGCCAAACAGGGGGCAGTGGTGAGCAGTTCTTC. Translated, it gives CASSQTGGSGEQFF.

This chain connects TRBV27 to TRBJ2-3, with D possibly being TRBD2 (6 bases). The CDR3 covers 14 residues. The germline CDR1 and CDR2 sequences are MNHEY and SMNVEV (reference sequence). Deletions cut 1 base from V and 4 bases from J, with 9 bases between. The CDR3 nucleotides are TGTGCCAGCAGTTTATTGCGGGACCCAGATACGCAGTATTTT. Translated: CASSLLRDPDTQYF.

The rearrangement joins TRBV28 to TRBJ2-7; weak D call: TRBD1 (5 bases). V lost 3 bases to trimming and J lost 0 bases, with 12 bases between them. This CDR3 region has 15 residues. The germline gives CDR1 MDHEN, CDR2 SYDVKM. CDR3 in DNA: TGTGCCAGCAGTTTGGCCAGGGTGAGCTCCTACGAGCAGTACTTC. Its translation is CASSLARVSSYEQYF.

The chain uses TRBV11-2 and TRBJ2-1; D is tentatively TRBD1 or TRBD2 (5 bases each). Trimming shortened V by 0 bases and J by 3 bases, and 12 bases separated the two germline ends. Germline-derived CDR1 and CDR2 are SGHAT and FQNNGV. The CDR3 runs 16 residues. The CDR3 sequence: CASSLEWGTVYNEQFF. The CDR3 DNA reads TGTGCCAGCAGCTTAGAATGGGGGACGGTCTACAATGAGCAGTTCTTC.

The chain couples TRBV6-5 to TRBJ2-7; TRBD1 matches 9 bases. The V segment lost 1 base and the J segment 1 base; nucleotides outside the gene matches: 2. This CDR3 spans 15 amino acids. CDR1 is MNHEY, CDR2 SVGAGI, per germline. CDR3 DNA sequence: TGTGCCAGCAGTTACTTCGGGACAGGGTCCTACGAGCAGTACTTC. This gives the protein CASSYFGTGSYEQYF.

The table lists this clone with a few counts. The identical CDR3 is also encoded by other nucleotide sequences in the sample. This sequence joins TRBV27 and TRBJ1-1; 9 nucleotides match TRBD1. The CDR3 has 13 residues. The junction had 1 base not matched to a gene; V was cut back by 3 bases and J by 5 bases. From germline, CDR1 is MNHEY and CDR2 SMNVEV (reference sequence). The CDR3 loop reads CASSFGTGTEAFF. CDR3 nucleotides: TGTGCCAGCAGTTTCGGGACAGGGACTGAAGCTTTCTTT.

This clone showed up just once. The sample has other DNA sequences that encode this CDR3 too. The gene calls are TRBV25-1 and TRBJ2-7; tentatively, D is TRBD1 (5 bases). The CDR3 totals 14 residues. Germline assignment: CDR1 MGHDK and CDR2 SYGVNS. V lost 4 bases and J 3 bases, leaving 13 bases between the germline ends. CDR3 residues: CASSGSGFGYEQYF. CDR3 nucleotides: TGTGCCAGCAGTGGGTCAGGGTTCGGCTACGAGCAGTACTTC.

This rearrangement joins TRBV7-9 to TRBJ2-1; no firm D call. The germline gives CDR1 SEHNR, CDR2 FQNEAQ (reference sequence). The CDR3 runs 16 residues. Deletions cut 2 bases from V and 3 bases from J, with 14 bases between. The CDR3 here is CASSLRAPHHYNEQFF. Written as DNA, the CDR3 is TGTGCCAGCAGCTTACGAGCCCCCCATCACTACAATGAGCAGTTCTTC.

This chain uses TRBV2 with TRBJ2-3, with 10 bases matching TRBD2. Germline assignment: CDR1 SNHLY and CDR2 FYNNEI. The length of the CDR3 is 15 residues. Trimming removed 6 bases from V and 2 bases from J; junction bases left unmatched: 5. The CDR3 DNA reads TGTGCCAGCAGCCCCGGGACTAGCGCCACAGATACGCAGTATTTT. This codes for CASSPGTSATDTQYF.

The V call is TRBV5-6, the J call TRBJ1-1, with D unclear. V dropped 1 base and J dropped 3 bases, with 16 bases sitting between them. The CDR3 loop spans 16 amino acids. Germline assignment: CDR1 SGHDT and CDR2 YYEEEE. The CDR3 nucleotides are TGTGCCAGCAGCTTGTTTTTCTACAAGCAGGACACTGAAGCTTTCTTT. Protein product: CASSLFFYKQDTEAFF.

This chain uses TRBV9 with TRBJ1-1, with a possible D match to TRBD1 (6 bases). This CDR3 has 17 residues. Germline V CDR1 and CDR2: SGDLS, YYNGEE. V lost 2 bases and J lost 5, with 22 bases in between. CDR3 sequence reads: CASSVSGGRGSWTEAFF. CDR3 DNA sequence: TGTGCCAGCAGCGTCTCTGGGGGCCGAGGAAGTTGGACTGAAGCTTTCTTT.

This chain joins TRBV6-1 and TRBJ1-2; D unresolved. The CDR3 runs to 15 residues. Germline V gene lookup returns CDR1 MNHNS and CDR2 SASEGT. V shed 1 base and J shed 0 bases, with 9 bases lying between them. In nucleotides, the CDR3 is TGTGCCAGCAGTGAAGTTCACAGCCCTAACTATGGCTACACCTTC. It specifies CASSEVHSPNYGYTF.

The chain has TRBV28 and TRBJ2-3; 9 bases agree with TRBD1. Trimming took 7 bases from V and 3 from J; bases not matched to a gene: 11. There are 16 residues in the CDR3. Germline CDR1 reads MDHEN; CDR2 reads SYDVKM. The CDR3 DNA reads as TGTGCCAGCACCCTCGGTTGGACAGGGGAAACAGATACGCAGTATTTT. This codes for CASTLGWTGETDTQYF.

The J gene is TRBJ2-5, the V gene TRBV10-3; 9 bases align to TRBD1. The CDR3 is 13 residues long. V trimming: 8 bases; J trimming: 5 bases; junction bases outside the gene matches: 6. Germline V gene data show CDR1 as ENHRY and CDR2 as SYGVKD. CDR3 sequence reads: CAIAGTGWETQYF. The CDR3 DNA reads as TGTGCCATCGCCGGGACAGGGTGGGAGACCCAGTACTTC.

The CDR3 DNA reads as TGTGCCAGTAGTATCGGGACTAGCGGGACCAGCACAGATACGCAGTATTTT. Its translation: CASSIGTSGTSTDTQYF. The chain is built from TRBV19 and TRBJ2-3, with TRBD2 matching over 13 bases. Germline lookup yields CDR1 LNHDA and CDR2 SQIVND (reference sequence). The CDR3 totals 17 residues. V gave up 3 bases and J gave up 0 bases; unmatched junction bases: 3.